Below, one T cell receptor (beta chain) is given with its context. This sample was included in a study of blood T cell repertoires in COVID-19. Across the study: There were acute and convalescent COVID-19 samples, and they came from the United States, Italy and Spain. PBMCs, B-cell-depleted T cells, or T cells were the source of the cDNA or gDNA that made up the material.

Germline-derived CDR1 and CDR2 are MNHEY and SVGAGI. The CDR3 is 15 residues long. Trimming left V 2 bases short and J 0 bases short, with 8 bases between. Original processing notes: Nucleated cell number was recorded as an estimate derived from reference gene primer amplification. Repertoires were generated with immunoSEQ multiplex PCR, while TCRdb's copy carries only in-frame clones and drops some. V, J and clone size are taken as reported in that table, and D and trimming were inferred from the DNA itself. The data hold roughly 120,000 clones, with around 80% observed a single time. The gene calls are TRBV6-5 and TRBJ1-5; D uncertain. The sequence came from a human donor in a cohort sampled during active or convalescent COVID-19. Material for sequencing was peripheral blood. CDR3 nucleotides: TGTGCCAGCAGTTACAACAGTTATAGCAATCAGCCCCAGCATTTT. The encoded protein is CASSYNSYSNQPQHF.